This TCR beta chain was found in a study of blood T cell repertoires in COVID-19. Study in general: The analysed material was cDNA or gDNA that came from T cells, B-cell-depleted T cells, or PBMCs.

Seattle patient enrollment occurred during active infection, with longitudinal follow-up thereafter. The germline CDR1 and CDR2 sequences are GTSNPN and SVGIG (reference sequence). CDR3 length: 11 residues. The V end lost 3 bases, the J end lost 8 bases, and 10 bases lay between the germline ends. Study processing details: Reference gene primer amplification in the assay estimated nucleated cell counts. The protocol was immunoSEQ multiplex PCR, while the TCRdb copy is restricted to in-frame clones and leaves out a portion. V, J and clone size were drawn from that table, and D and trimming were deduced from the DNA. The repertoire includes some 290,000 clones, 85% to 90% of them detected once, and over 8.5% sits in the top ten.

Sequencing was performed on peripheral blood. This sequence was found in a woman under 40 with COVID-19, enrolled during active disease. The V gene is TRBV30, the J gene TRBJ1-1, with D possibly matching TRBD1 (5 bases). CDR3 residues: CAWSWEGEAFF. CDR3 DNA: TGTGCCTGGAGCTGGGAGGGGGAAGCTTTCTTT.